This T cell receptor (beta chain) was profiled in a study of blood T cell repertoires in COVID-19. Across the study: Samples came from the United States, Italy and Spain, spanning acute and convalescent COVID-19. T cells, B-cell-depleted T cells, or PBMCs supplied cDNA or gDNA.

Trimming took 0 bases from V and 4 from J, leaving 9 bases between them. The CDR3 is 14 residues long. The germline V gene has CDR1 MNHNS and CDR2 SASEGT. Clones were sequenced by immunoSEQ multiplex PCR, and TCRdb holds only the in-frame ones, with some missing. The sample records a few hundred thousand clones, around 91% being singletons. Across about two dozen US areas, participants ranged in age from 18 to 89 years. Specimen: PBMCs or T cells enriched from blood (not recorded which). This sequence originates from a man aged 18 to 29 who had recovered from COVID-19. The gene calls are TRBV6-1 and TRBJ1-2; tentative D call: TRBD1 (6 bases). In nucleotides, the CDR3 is TGTGCCAGCAGTGAAGCGGACAGCTTCTATGGCTACACCTTC. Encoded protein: CASSEADSFYGYTF.